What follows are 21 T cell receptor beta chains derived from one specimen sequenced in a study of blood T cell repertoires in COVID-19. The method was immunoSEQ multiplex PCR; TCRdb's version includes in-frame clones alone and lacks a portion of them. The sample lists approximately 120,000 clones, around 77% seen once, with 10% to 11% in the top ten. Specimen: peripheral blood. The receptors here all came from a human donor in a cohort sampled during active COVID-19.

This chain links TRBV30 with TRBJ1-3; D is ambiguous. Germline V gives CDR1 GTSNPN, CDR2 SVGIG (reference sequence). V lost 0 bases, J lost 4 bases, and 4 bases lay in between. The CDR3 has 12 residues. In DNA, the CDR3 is TGTGCCTGGAGTGTACAAGGAAACACCATATATTTT. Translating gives CAWSVQGNTIYF.

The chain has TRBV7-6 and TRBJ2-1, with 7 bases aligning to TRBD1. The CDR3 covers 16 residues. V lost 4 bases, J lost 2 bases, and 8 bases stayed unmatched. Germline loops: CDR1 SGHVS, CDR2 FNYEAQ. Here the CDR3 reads CASSSPRQGPYNEQFF. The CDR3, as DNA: TGTGCCAGCAGCTCACCCCGACAGGGACCCTACAATGAGCAGTTCTTC. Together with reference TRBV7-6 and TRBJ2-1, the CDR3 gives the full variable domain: GAGVSQSPRYKVTKRGQDVALRCDPISGHVSLYWYRQALGQGPEFLTYFNYEAQQDKSGLPNDRFSAERPEGSISTLTIQRTEQRDSAMYRCASSSPRQGPYNEQFFGPGTRLTVL.

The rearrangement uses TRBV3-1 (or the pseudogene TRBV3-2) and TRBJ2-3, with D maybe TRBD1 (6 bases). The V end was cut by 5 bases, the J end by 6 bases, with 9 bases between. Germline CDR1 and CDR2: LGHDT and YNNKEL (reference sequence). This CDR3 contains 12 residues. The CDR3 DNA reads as TGTGCCAGCAGCACAAGGGGGGATACGCAGTATTTT. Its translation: CASSTRGDTQYF.

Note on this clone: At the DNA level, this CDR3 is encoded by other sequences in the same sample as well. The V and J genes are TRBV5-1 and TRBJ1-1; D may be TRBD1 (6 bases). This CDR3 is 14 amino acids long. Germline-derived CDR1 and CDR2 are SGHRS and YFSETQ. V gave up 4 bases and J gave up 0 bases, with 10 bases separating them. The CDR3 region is CASSPGTLNTEAFF. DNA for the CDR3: TGCGCCAGCAGCCCCGGGACACTGAACACTGAAGCTTTCTTT.

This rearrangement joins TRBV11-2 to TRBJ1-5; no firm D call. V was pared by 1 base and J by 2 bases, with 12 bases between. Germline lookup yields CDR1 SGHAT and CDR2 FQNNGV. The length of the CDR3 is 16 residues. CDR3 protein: CASSLGAARGNQPQHF. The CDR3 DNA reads TGTGCCAGCAGCTTAGGAGCCGCTCGTGGCAATCAGCCCCAGCATTTT.

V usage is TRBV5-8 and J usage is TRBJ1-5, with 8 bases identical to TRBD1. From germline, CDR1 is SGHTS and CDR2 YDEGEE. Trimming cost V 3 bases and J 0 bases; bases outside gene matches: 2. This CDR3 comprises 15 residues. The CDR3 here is CASSSDRASNQPQHF. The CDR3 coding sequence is TGTGCCAGCAGCTCGGACAGGGCTAGCAATCAGCCCCAGCATTTT. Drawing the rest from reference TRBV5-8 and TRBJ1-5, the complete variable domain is EAGVTQSPTHLIKTRGQQATLRCSPISGHTSVYWYQQALGLGLQFLLWYDEGEERNRGNFPPRFSGRQFPNYSSELNVNALELEDSALYLCASSSDRASNQPQHFGDGTRLSIL.

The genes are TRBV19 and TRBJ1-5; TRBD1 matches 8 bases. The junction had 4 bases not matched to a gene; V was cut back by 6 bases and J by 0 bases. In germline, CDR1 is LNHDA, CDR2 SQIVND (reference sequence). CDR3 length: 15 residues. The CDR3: CASRGQVHSNQPQHF. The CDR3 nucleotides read TGTGCCAGTAGGGGACAGGTCCATAGCAATCAGCCCCAGCATTTT.

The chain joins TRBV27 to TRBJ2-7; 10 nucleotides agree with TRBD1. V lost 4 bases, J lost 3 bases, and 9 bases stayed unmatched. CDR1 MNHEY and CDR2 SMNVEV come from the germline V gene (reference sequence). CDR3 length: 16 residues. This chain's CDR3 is CASSSPRDRGNYEQYF. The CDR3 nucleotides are TGTGCCAGCAGTTCTCCCCGGGACAGGGGAAACTACGAGCAGTACTTC.

The CDR3: CASSSGGTVNEKLFF. CDR3 in DNA: TGTGCCAGCAGCTCGGGAGGGACGGTTAATGAAAAACTGTTTTTT. The rearrangement joins TRBV7-8 to TRBJ1-4; the D gene is possibly TRBD1 (5 bases). CDR3 size: 15 residues. CDR1 and CDR2 from the germline V gene are SGHVS and FQNEAQ. With 4 bases removed from V and 4 bases from J, the gap between germline ends came to 13 bases.

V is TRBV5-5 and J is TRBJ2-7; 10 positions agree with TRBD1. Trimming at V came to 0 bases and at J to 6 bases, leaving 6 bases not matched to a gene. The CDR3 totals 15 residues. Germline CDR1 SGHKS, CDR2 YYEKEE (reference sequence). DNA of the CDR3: TGTGCCAGCAGCTTGGAGAGGACAGGGGGGGGCGAGCAGTACTTC. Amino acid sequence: CASSLERTGGGEQYF.

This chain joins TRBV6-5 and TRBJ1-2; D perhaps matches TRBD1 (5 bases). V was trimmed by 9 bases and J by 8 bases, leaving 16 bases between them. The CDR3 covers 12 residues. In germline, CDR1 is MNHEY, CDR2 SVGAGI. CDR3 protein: CASAGEGGGYTF. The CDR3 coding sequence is TGTGCCAGTGCGGGGGAGGGCGGCGGCTACACCTTC.

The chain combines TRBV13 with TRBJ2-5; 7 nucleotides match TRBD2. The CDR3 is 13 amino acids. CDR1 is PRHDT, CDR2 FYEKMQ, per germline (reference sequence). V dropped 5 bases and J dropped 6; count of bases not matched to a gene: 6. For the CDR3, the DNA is TGTGCCAGCAGCAGCCGGGACTACCAGACCCAGTACTTC. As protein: CASSSRDYQTQYF.

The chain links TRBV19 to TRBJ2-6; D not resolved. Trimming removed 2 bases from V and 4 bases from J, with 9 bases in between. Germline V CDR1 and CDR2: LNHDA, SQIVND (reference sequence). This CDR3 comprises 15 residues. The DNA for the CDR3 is TGTGCCAGTAGTATACGGGTCTCCGGGGCCAACGTCCTGACTTTC. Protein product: CASSIRVSGANVLTF.

The CDR3 reads CASSPNRGHGYTF. DNA for the CDR3: TGTGCCAGCAGCCCGAACAGGGGGCACGGCTACACCTTC. V gene TRBV6-5 combines with J gene TRBJ1-2; 9 bases are shared with TRBD1. The ends lost 6 bases at V and 8 bases at J; junction bases unmatched: 7. CDR1 and CDR2 (germline): MNHEY, SVGAGI. CDR3 length: 13 amino acids.

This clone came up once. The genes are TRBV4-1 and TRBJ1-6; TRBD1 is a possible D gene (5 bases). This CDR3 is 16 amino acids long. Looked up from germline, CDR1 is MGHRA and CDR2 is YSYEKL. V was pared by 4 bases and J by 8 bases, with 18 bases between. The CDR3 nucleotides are TGCGCCAGCAGCCGGGGCAGACAAGGAAGGTATTCACCCCTCCACTTT. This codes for CASSRGRQGRYSPLHF.

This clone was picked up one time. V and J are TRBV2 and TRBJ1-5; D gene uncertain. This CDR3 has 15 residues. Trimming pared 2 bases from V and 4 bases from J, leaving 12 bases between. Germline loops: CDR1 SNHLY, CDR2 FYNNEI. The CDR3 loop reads CASSEIRFSNQPQHF. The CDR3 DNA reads TGTGCCAGCAGTGAAATCAGATTCTCAAATCAGCCCCAGCATTTT.

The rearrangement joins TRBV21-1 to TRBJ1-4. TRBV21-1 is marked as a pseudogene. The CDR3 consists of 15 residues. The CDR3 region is CASSKALRLEEKLFF. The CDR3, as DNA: TGTGCCAGCAGCAAAGCGCTACGGCTAGAGGAAAAACTGTTTTTT.

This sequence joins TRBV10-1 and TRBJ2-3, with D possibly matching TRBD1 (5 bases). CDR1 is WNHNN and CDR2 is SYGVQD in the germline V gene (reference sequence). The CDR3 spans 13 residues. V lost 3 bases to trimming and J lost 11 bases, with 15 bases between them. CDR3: CASSDGASRRQYF. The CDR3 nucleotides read TGCGCCAGCAGTGATGGGGCTTCCCGGCGGCAGTATTTT.

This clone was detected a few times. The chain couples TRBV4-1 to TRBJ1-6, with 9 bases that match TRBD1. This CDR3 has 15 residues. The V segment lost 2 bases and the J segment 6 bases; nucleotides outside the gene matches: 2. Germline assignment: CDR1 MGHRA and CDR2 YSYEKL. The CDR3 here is CASSQPTGGNSPLHF. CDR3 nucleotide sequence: TGCGCCAGCAGCCAACCGACAGGGGGTAATTCACCCCTCCACTTT.

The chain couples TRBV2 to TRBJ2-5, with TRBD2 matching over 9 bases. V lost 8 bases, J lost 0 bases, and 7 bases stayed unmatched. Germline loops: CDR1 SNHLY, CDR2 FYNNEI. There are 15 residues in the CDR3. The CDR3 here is CASFRGLAYQETQYF. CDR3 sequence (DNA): TGTGCCAGCTTCCGAGGACTAGCGTACCAAGAGACCCAGTACTTC.

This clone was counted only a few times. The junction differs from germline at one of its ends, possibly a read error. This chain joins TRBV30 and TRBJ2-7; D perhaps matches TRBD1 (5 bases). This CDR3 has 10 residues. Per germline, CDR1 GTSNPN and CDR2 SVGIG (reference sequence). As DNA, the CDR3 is TGTGCCTGGAGGTCAGGGTCAATGCACTTC. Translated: CAWRSGSMHF. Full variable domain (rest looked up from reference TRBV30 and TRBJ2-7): SQTIHQWPATLVQPVGSPLSLECTVEGTSNPNLYWYRQAAGRGLQLLFYSVGIGQISSEVPQNLSASRPQDRQFILSSKKLLLSDSGFYLCAWRSGSMHFGPGTRLTVT.